These T cell receptor beta chains were read from a single sample in a study of blood T cell repertoires in COVID-19. Assay used: immunoSEQ multiplex PCR; TCRdb lists only in-frame clones, some missing. The sample contains fewer than 500,000 clones, 80% to 90% of which appear only once. The sample taken for sequencing was PBMCs or T cells enriched from blood (not recorded which). These receptor sequences come from a man aged 25 to 40 who had recovered from COVID-19. CDR3s include the opening cysteine and the closing phenylalanine or tryptophan. Each record gives: D gene, J gene, V gene, CDR3 protein. D genes are given only for firm matches.

-	TRBJ1-1	TRBV5-1	CASSMDSPNTEAFF
TRBD1	TRBJ1-2	TRBV28	CASKPGTGVHGYTF
TRBD1	TRBJ1-4	TRBV19	CASSGTGDEKLFF
TRBD2	TRBJ2-5	TRBV7-6	CASSLVRLAGTTPKETQYF
-	TRBJ1-5	TRBV28	CASSPLFYNQPQHF
TRBD1	TRBJ2-2	TRBV19	CASRDRGVRTGELFF
-	TRBJ2-7	TRBV6-6	CASSPHISAREQYF
TRBD1	TRBJ2-2	TRBV5-4	CASKTGGGTGELFF
TRBD2	TRBJ2-5	TRBV2	CASSGLAGAQETQYF
-	TRBJ1-2	TRBV6-5	CASSSSTAGASYGYTF
-	TRBJ1-5	TRBV6-2/TRBV6-3	CASSYRGQVEVQPQHF
TRBD1	TRBJ1-4	TRBV27	CASSLSGTGVTKLFF
-	TRBJ1-3	TRBV19	CASSIRESGNTIYF
TRBD1	TRBJ1-5	TRBV15	CATSSDWGRTGVGQPQHF